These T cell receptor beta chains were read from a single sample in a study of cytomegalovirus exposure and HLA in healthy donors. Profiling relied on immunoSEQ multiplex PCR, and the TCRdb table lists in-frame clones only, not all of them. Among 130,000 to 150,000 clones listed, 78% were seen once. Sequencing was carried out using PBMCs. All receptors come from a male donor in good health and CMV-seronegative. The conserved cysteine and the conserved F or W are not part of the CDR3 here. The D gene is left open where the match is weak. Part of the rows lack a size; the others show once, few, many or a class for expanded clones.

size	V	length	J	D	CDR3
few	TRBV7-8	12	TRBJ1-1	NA	ASSLKGGITEAF
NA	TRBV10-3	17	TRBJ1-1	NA	AISESTLGSRTQNTEAF
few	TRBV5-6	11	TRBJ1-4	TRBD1	ASSWDRNEKLF
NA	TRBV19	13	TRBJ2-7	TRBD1	ASSPRDRPSYEQY
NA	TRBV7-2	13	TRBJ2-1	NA	ASSLIQATYNEQF
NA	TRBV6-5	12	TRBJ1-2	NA	ASSYSRASYGYT
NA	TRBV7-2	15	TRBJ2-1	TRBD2	ATKQGGLAGGYNEQF
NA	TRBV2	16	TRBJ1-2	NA	ASSEAEGRGNANYGYT
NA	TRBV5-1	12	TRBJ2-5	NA	ASSPTESQETQY
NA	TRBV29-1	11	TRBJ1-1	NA	SVPGTLNTEAF
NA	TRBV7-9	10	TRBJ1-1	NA	SSSLVPGEAF
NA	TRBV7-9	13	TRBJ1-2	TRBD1	ASTGGTGGSYGYT
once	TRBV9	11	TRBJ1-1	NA	ASSVAGRTEAF
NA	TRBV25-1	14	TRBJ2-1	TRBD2	ASSDPPSGSPDEQF